This is a list of T cell receptor beta chains from one sample in a study of OX40 agonist ivuxolimab in advanced cancers. The repertoire was sequenced with immunoSEQ multiplex PCR; TCRdb's copy has only in-frame clones and lacks some. The data contain about 71,000 clones, approximately 94% of them singletons. The specimen comprised CD4+ or CD8+ T cells sorted from blood, sampled in a trial of the OX40 agonist ivuxolimab. Every receptor here comes from an adult with an advanced solid tumor such as melanoma, head and neck, liver or kidney cancer. CDR3s include the opening cysteine and the closing phenylalanine or tryptophan. D genes are given only for firm matches. Clone size is given for some rows only: seen once, a few or many times, or a class if the clone is expanded.

>NA|TRBJ2-1|TRBV4-3|NA
TGCGCCAGCAGCCCCCCGGCCCGTGGTTCCAATGAGCAGTTCTTC
CASSPPARGSNEQFF
>NA|TRBJ2-1|TRBV27|NA
TGTGCCAGCAGTTTAGGCAGCCCCTACAATGAGCAGTTCTTC
CASSLGSPYNEQFF
>NA|TRBJ1-2|TRBV6-5|NA
TGTGCCAGCAGTCCCGGATTATATGGCTACACCTTC
CASSPGLYGYTF
>NA|TRBJ2-7|TRBV15|TRBD1
TGTGCCACCAGCAGAGATGGGACAGGGTCCGACGAGCAGTACTTC
CATSRDGTGSDEQYF
>NA|TRBJ2-7|TRBV29-1|NA
TGCAGCGCGCTAGACGGGAACTCCTACGAGCAGTACTTC
CSALDGNSYEQYF
>NA|TRBJ2-1|TRBV6-5|NA
TGTGCCAGCAGGGCCGTGGGAGAGCAGTTCTTC
CASRAVGEQFF
>once|TRBJ2-3|TRBV6-4|NA
TGTGCCAGCAGTGAGAGGGGTAGCACAGATACGCAGTATTTT
CASSERGSTDTQYF
>NA|TRBJ2-7|TRBV4-3|NA
TGCGCCAGCAGCCAAGATAATCCAGGGCCCTACGAGCAGTACTTC
CASSQDNPGPYEQYF
>NA|TRBJ1-3|TRBV9|NA
TGTGCCAGCAGCGCCACGAGTGGGCCTGGAAACACCATATATTTT
CASSATSGPGNTIYF
>NA|TRBJ2-1|TRBV2|NA
TGTGCCAGCAGTGAAGAGGCGGCTAGCCCGGACAATGAGCAGTTCTTC
CASSEEAASPDNEQFF
>once|TRBJ2-2|TRBV28|TRBD1
TGTGCCAGCATCCACCACCGGGACAGGGGTACCGGGGAGCTGTTTTTT
CASIHHRDRGTGELFF
>NA|TRBJ1-1|TRBV7-2|NA
TGTGCCAGCAGCTTAGTAAGTCATACTCAGGGGAACACTGAAGCTTTCTTT
CASSLVSHTQGNTEAFF
>once|TRBJ1-5|TRBV5-1|NA
TGCGCCAGCAGCCCTTATGGAAATAGCAATCAGCCCCAGCATTTT
CASSPYGNSNQPQHF
>once|TRBJ2-3|TRBV6-5|TRBD2
TGTGCCAGCAGTTTAGCGGGAGGGAGGGTTGAAGAGAATTTT
CASSLAGGRVEENF
>NA|TRBJ2-5|TRBV6-5|NA
TGTGCCAGCACCCCAGGGTACCAAGAGACCCAGTACTTC
CASTPGYQETQYF
>NA|TRBJ2-7|TRBV27|TRBD2
TGTGCCAGCAGTATAGCGGGAGAATCGTACGAGCAGTACTTC
CASSIAGESYEQYF
>NA|TRBJ1-1|TRBV27|NA
TGTGCCAGCAGTCTTCCTAACAGGGAAAGCACTGAAGCTTTCTTT
CASSLPNRESTEAFF
>few|TRBJ1-4|TRBV7-2|TRBD1
TGTGCCAGCAGCTTAGATCTGGACAGGGATGAAAAACTGTTTTTT
CASSLDLDRDEKLFF
>NA|TRBJ2-1|TRBV27|NA
TGTGCCAGCAGTTTATCGGGGGGCCTAGCGGTCTCCTACAATGAGCAGTTCTTC
CASSLSGGLAVSYNEQFF
>NA|TRBJ2-1|TRBV29-1|TRBD1
TGCAGCGTAGAACAGGGGGCAGCCTACAATGAGCAGTTCTTC
CSVEQGAAYNEQFF
>NA|TRBJ2-1|TRBV6-6|NA
TGTGCCAGCCACGGGCCAGCTTACAATGAGCAGTTCTTC
CASHGPAYNEQFF
>NA|TRBJ2-7|TRBV7-8|TRBD1
TGTGCCAGCAGCACGACCGGGACAGAAGCCTACGAGCAGTACTTC
CASSTTGTEAYEQYF
>NA|TRBJ2-2|TRBV7-2|TRBD2
TGTGCCAGCAGCCCTAGCGGGAGGTATGAGACCGGGGAGCTGTTTTTT
CASSPSGRYETGELFF
>NA|TRBJ2-3|TRBV5-6|NA
TGTGCCAGCAGCTTGGAGGCGACAGATACGCAGTATTTT
CASSLEATDTQYF
>NA|TRBJ2-7|TRBV7-6|TRBD1
TGTGCCAGCAGCCCAGACAGGGGGCTCTCCTACGAGCAGTACTTC
CASSPDRGLSYEQYF
>NA|TRBJ2-7|TRBV9|NA
TGTGCCAGCAGCCCCCAGGGATACGAGCAGTACTTC
CASSPQGYEQYF
>once|TRBJ1-5|TRBV27|NA
TGTGCCAGCAGTTTATTTAGCCGCAATCAGCCCCAGCATTTT
CASSLFSRNQPQHF
>NA|TRBJ2-2|TRBV4-1|NA
TGCGCCAGCAGCCTTTCCCCCACCCCAGCGGGGAACACCGGGGAGCTGTTTTTT
CASSLSPTPAGNTGELFF
>NA|TRBJ2-7|TRBV4-3|TRBD2
TGCGCCAGCAGCCAAGACCGGCTAGCGGGTTTCTCCTACGAGCAGTACTTC
CASSQDRLAGFSYEQYF
>NA|TRBJ1-3|TRBV9|NA
TGTGCCAGCAGCGTAGAGGGCGGCTCTGGAAACACCATATATTTT
CASSVEGGSGNTIYF
>NA|TRBJ2-7|TRBV7-7|TRBD2
TGTGCTAGCACCCTCCGCCCCGGGGGGGCCTACGAGCAGTACTTC
CASTLRPGGAYEQYF
>NA|TRBJ2-3|TRBV27|TRBD2
TGTGCCAGCAGTTTGAGAAGCGGGAGGGCCGGGGCAGATACGCAGTATTTT
CASSLRSGRAGADTQYF
>NA|TRBJ1-1|TRBV6-5|NA
TGTGCCAGCAGTTCCCGGGGGGGCTGGAGGACTGAAGCTTTCTTT
CASSSRGGWRTEAFF
>NA|TRBJ2-1|TRBV21-1|NA
TGTGCCAGCAATGTAGCGGGGATCTACAATGAGCAGTTCTTC
CASNVAGIYNEQFF
>NA|TRBJ2-1|TRBV6-5|NA
TGTGCCAGCAGTTACGGGTACAGGGGCGCGGGAAATGAGCAGTTCTTC
CASSYGYRGAGNEQFF
>NA|TRBJ1-1|TRBV6-5|NA
TGTGCCAGCAGTTACAGAGGGACCCCCAACACTGAAGCTTTCTTT
CASSYRGTPNTEAFF
>NA|TRBJ2-7|TRBV7-8|TRBD2
TGTGCCAGCAGTTTTAGCGGGACCCTCTCCTACGAGCAGTACTTC
CASSFSGTLSYEQYF
>NA|TRBJ2-2|TRBV6-5|TRBD2
TGTGCCAGCAGTTTTGGCGGGAGCGCCGGGGAGCTGTTTTTT
CASSFGGSAGELFF
>NA|TRBJ2-3|TRBV27|NA
TGTGCCAGCAGGGGCTCCCCGAGGTATACGCAGTATTTT
CASRGSPRYTQYF
>NA|TRBJ2-7|TRBV19|NA
TGTGCCAGTAGTATGGGGGACACACTCCCCTACGAGCAGTACTTC
CASSMGDTLPYEQYF